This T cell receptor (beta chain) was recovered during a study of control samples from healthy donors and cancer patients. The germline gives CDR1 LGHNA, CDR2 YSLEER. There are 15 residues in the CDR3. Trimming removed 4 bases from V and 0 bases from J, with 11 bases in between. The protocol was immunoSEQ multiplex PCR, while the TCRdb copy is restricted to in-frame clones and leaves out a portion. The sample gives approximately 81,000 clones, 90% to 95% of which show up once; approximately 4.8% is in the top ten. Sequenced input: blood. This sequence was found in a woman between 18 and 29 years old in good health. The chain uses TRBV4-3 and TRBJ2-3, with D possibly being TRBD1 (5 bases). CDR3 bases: TGCGCCAGCAGCCTGACAGTAACTAGCACAGATACGCAGTATTTT. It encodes CASSLTVTSTDTQYF.